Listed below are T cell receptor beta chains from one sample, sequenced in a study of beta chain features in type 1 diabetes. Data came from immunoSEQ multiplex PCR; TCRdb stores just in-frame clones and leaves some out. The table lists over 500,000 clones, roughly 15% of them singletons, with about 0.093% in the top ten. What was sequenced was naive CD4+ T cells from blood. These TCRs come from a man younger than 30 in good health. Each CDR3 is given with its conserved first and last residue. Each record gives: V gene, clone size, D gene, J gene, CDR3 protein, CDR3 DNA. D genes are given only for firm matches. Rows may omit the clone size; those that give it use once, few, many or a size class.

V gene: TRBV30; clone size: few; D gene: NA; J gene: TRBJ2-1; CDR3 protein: CAWSSGGRVLLYNEQFF; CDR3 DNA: TGTGCCTGGAGTTCAGGAGGGCGGGTCCTGCTCTACAATGAGCAGTTCTTC
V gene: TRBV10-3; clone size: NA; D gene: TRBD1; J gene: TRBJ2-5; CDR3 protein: CAIKDRAFQETQYF; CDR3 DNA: TGTGCCATTAAGGACAGGGCCTTCCAAGAGACCCAGTACTTC
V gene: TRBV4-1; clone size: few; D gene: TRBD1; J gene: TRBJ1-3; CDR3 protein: CASSPTDRGTGNTIYF; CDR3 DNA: TGCGCCAGCAGCCCAACTGACAGGGGGACTGGAAACACCATATATTTT
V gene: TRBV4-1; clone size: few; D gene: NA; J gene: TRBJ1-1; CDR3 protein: CASSHGPEENTEAFF; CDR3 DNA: TGCGCCAGCAGCCACGGGCCTGAGGAGAACACTGAAGCTTTCTTT
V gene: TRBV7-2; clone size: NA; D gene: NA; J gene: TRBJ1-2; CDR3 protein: CASSSERAHGYTF; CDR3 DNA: TGTGCCAGCAGCTCCGAGAGGGCTCATGGCTACACCTTC
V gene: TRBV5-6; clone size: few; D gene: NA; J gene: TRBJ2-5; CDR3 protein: CASSLGRSTGETQYF; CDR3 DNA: TGTGCCAGCAGCTTGGGCAGATCAACCGGAGAGACCCAGTACTTC
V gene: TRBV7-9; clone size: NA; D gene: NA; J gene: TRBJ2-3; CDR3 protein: CASSLGTGSTDTQYF; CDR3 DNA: TGTGCCAGCAGCTTAGGAACAGGGAGCACAGATACGCAGTATTTT
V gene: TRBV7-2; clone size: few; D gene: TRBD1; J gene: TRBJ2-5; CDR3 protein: CASSADTGGHKTQYF; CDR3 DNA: TGTGCCAGCAGCGCAGATACAGGGGGCCACAAGACCCAGTACTTC
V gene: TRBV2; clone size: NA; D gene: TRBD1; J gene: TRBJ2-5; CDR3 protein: CASSPDRDRSETQYF; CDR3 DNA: TGTGCCAGCAGTCCGGACAGGGATCGGTCAGAGACCCAGTACTTC
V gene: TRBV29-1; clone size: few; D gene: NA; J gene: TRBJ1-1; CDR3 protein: CSVEVAQNTEAFF; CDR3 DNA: TGCAGCGTTGAAGTAGCTCAGAACACTGAAGCTTTCTTT
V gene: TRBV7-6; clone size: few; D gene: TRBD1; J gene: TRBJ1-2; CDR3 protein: CASSSGQIGIYGYTF; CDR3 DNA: TGTGCCAGCAGCTCGGGACAGATCGGAATCTATGGCTACACCTTC
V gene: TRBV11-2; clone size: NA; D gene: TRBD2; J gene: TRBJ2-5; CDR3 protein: CASSLATSGGIGFETQYF; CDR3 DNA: TGTGCCAGCAGCTTAGCGACTAGCGGGGGGATTGGGTTTGAGACCCAGTACTTC
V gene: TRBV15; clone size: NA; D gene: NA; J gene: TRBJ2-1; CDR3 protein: CATSREVGYNEQFF; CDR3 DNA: TGTGCCACCAGCAGAGAGGTGGGGTACAATGAGCAGTTCTTC
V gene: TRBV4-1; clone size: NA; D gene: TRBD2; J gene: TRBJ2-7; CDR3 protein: CASSQDQASGNEQYF; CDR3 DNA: TGCGCCAGCAGCCAAGATCAAGCTAGCGGGAACGAGCAGTACTTC
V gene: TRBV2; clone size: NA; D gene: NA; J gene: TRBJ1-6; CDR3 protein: CASRGTYNSPLHF; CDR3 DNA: TGTGCCAGCAGGGGCACCTATAATTCACCCCTCCACTTT
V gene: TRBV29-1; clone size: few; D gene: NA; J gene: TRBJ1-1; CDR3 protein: CSVAAGTGNTEAFF; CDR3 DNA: TGCAGCGTTGCGGCAGGGACGGGGAACACTGAAGCTTTCTTT
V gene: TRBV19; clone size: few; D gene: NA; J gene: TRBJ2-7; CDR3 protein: CASTRDGAYEQYF; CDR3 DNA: TGTGCCAGTACCCGGGACGGGGCCTACGAGCAGTACTTC
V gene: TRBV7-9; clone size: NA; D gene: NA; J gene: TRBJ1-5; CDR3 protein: CASSLVQGANQPQHF; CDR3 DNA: TGTGCCAGCAGCTTAGTCCAAGGGGCAAATCAGCCCCAGCATTTT
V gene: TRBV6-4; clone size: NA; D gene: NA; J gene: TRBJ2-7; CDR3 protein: CASTREGFHEQYF; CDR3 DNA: TGTGCCAGCACTAGAGAGGGGTTCCACGAGCAGTACTTC
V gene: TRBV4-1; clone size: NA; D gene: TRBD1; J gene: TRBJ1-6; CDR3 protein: CASSQGMGTGRNSPLHF; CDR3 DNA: TGCGCCAGCAGCCAAGGTATGGGGACAGGACGAAATTCACCCCTCCACTTT
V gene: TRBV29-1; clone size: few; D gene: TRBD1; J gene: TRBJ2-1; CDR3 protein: CSFAADRNDNEQFF; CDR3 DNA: TGCAGCTTTGCAGCGGACAGGAACGACAATGAGCAGTTCTTC
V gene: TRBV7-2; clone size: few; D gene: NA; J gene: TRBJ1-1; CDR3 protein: CASRVMNTEAFF; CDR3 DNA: TGTGCCAGCAGGGTAATGAACACTGAAGCTTTCTTT
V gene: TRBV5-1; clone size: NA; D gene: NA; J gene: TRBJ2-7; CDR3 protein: CASSLGASTYEQYF; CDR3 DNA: TGCGCCAGCAGCTTGGGCGCCAGCACCTACGAGCAGTACTTC
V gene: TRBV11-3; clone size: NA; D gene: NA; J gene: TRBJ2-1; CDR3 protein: CASSSNTGANNEQFF; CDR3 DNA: TGTGCCAGCAGCTCCAACACAGGTGCAAACAATGAGCAGTTCTTC